This T cell receptor (beta chain) comes out of a study of T cell changes during pregnancy in multiple sclerosis (dated by TCRdb to the late 2010s). Concerning the study at large: In women with multiple sclerosis, the researchers looked at how the T cell repertoire shifted as pregnancy progressed.

Libraries were prepared through the immunoSEQ multiplex PCR assay. TCRdb holds this immuneACCESS table with in-frame rearrangements only. Some clones are missing; in checked studies, unresolved V genes explain under half, and the rest has no known cause. Counted in this sample were about 46,000 clones; more than 85% of them appeared once. The ten top clones hold around 10% of the sample. Concerning this clone: No antigen is known for it. No base quality values were provided; no much bigger clone lies one nucleotide off.

The sequencing here drew on CD8+ T cells from peripheral blood mononuclear cells, taken after pregnancy. The sequence derives from a female donor with multiple sclerosis, enrolled in a pregnancy study.

CDR3 loop: CASSLAYGTGSYEQYF. The bases are TGTGCCAGCAGCCTAGCCTACGGGACAGGGTCCTACGAGCAGTACTTC. The chain couples TRBV14 to TRBJ2-7; 9 nucleotides in the junction match TRBD1. V lost 4 bases and J lost 1 base, and the count of bases not matched to a germline gene is 8. The CDR3 measures 16 amino acids from cysteine to phenylalanine. Only the CDR3 DNA is retained, 48 bases long and in frame from the first base. CDR1 and CDR2 were assigned from the germline V gene as SGHDN and FVKESK.